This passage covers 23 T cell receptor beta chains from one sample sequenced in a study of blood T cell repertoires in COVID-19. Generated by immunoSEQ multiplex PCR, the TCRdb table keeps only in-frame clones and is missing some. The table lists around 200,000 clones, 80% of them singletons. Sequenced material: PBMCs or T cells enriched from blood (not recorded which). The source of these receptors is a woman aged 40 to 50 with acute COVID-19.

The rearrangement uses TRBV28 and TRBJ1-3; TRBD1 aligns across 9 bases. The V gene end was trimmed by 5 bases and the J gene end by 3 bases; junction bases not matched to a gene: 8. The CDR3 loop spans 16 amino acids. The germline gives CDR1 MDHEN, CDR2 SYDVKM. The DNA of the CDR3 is TGTGCCAGCAGTACGAGAGGGGGACAGGGTGGAAACACCATATATTTT. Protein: CASSTRGGQGGNTIYF.

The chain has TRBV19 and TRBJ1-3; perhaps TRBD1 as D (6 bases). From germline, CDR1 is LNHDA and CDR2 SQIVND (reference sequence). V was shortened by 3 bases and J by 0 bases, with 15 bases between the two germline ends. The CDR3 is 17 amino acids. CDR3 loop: CASSMTGTTFSGNTIYF. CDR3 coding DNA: TGTGCCAGTAGTATGACCGGGACAACTTTCTCTGGAAACACCATATATTTT.

CDR3 in amino acids: CASSAREGGNTIYF. In DNA, the CDR3 is TGCGCCAGCAGCGCGAGGGAAGGTGGAAACACCATATATTTT. V gene TRBV5-1 combines with J gene TRBJ1-3, with D uncertain. Trimming shortened V by 4 bases and J by 3 bases, and 11 bases separated the two germline ends. This CDR3 is built from 14 residues. Germline V lookup: CDR1 SGHRS, CDR2 YFSETQ. Supplemented by reference TRBV5-1 and TRBJ1-3, the full variable domain reads KAGVTQTPRYLIKTRGQQVTLSCSPISGHRSVSWYQQTPGQGLQFLFEYFSETQRNKGNFPGRFSGRQFSNSRSEMNVSTLELGDSALYLCASSAREGGNTIYFGEGSWLTVV.

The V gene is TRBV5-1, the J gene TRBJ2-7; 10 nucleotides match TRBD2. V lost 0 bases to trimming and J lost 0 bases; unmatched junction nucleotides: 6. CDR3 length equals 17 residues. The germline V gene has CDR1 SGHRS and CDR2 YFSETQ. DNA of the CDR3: TGCGCCAGCAGCTTGGGGGTCACTAGCGGGAACTCCTACGAGCAGTACTTC. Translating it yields CASSLGVTSGNSYEQYF.

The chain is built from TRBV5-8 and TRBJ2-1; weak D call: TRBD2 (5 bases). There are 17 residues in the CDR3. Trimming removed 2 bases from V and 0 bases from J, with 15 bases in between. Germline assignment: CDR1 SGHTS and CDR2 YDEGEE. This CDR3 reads CASSLRGSVGSYNEQFF. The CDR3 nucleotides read TGTGCCAGCAGCTTACGAGGGAGTGTGGGCTCCTACAATGAGCAGTTCTTC.

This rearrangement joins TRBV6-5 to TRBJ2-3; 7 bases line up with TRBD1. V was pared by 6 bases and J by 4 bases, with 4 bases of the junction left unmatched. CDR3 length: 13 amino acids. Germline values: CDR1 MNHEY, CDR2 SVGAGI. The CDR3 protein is CASRGQSPDTQYF. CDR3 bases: TGTGCCAGCAGGGGACAGAGCCCAGATACGCAGTATTTT.

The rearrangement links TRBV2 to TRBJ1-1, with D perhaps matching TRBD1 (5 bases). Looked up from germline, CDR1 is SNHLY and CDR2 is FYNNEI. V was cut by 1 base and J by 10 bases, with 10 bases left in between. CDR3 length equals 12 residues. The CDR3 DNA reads TGTGCCAGCAGTGAAGTGAAGGGGTCAGCTTTCTTT. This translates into CASSEVKGSAFF.

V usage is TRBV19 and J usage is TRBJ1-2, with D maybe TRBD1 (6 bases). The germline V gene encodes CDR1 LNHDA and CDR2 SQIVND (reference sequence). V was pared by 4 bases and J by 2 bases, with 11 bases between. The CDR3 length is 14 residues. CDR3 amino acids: CASSTQGPNYGYTF. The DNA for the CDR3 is TGTGCCAGTAGTACACAGGGTCCCAACTATGGCTACACCTTC.

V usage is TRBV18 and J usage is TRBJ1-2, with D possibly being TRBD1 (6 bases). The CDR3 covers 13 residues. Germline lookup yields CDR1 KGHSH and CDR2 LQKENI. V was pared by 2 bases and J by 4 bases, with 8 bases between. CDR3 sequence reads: CASSPGRGYGYTF. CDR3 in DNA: TGTGCCAGCTCACCAGGCAGGGGCTATGGCTACACCTTC.

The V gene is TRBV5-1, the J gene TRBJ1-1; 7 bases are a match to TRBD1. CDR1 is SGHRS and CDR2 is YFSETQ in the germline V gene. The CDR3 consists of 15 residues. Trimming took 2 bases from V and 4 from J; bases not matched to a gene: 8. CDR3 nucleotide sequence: TGCGCCAGCAGCTTTACAGGGGTTAGGAGCACTGAAGCTTTCTTT. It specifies CASSFTGVRSTEAFF.

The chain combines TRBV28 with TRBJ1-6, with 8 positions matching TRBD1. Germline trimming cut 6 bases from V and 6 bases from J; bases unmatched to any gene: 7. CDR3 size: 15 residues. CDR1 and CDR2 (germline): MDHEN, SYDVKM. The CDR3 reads CASRGQGARNSPLHF. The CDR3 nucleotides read TGTGCCAGCAGAGGGCAGGGGGCGCGTAATTCACCCCTCCACTTT.

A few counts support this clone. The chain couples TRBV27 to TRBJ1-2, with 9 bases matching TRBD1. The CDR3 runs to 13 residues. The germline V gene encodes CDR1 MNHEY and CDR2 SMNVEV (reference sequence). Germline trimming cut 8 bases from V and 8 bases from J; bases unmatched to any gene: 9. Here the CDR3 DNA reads TGTGCCAGCGGGACAGGGCATATTATAGGCTACACCTTC. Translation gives CASGTGHIIGYTF.

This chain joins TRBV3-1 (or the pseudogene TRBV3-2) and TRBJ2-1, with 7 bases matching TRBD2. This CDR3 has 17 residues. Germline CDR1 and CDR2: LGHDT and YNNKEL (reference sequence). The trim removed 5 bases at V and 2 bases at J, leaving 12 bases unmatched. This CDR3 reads CASSDPLRGVAYNEQFF. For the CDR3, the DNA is TGTGCCAGCAGCGACCCTTTACGGGGGGTCGCCTACAATGAGCAGTTCTTC.

This chain's CDR3 is CASSQDLGNYEQYF. CDR3 DNA sequence: TGTGCCAGCAGCCAAGATCTAGGAAACTACGAGCAGTACTTC. The genes are TRBV4-2 and TRBJ2-7, with no clear D. Per germline, CDR1 LGHNA and CDR2 YNFKEQ. The CDR3 extends over 14 amino acids. V was cut by 0 bases and J by 3 bases, with 9 bases left in between.

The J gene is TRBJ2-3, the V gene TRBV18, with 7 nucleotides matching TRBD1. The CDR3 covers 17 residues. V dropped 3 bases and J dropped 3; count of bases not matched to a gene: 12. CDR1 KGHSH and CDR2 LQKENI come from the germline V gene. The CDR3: CASSPGVGTGVTDTQYF. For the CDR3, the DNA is TGTGCCAGCTCACCGGGAGTGGGAACAGGGGTGACAGATACGCAGTATTTT.

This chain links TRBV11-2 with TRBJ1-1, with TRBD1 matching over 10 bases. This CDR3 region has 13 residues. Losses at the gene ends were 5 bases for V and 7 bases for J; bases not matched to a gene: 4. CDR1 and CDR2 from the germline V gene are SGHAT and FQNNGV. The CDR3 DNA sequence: TGTGCCAGCAGCACCCGGGACAGGGGTGAAGCTTTCTTT. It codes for CASSTRDRGEAFF.

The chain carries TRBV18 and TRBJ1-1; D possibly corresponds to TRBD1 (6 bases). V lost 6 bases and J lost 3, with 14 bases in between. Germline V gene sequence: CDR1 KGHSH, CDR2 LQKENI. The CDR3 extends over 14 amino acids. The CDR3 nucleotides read TGTGCCAGCTCCCAAAGGGGGGGGGACACTGAAGCTTTCTTT. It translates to CASSQRGGDTEAFF.

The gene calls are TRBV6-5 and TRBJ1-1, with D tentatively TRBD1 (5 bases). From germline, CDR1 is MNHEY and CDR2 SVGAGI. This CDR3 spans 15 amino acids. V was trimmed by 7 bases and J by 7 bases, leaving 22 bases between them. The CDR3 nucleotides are TGTGCCAGCATCACGACAGCCCGATCCTCAATTGAAGCTTTCTTT. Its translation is CASITTARSSIEAFF.

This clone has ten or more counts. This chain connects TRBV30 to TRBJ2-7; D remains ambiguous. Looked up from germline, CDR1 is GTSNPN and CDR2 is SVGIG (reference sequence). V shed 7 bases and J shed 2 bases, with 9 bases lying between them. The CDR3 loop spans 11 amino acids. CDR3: CAYYTAYEQYF. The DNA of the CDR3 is TGTGCCTATTACACAGCCTACGAGCAGTACTTC.

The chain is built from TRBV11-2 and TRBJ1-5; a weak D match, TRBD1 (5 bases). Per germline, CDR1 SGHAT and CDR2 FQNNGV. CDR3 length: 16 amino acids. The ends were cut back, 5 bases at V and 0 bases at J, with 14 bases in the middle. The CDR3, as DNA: TGTGCCAGCAGCCCCACCCGGGGGACTAGCAATCAGCCCCAGCATTTT. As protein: CASSPTRGTSNQPQHF.

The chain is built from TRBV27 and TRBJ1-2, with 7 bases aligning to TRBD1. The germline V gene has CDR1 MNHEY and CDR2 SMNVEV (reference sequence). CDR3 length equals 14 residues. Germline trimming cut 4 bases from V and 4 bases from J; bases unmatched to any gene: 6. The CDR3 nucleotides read TGTGCCAGCAGTTGGGACAGTTCTGGCTATGGCTACACCTTC. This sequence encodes CASSWDSSGYGYTF.

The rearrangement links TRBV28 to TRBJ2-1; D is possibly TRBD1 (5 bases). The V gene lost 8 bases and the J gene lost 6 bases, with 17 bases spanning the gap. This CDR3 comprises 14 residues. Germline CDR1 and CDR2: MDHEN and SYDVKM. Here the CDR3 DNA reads TGTGCCAGCGGGCAGCCAGGGCTAGTCAATGAGCAGTTCTTC. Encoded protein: CASGQPGLVNEQFF.

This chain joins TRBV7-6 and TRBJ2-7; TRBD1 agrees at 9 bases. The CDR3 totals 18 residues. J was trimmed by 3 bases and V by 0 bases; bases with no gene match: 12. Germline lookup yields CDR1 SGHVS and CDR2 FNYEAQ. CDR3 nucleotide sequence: TGTGCCAGCAGCTTAGCCCCCCCGACGGGGACAGGGTACTACGAGCAGTACTTC. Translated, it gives CASSLAPPTGTGYYEQYF. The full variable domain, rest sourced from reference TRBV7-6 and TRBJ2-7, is GAGVSQSPRYKVTKRGQDVALRCDPISGHVSLYWYRQALGQGPEFLTYFNYEAQQDKSGLPNDRFSAERPEGSISTLTIQRTEQRDSAMYRCASSLAPPTGTGYYEQYFGPGTRLTVT.